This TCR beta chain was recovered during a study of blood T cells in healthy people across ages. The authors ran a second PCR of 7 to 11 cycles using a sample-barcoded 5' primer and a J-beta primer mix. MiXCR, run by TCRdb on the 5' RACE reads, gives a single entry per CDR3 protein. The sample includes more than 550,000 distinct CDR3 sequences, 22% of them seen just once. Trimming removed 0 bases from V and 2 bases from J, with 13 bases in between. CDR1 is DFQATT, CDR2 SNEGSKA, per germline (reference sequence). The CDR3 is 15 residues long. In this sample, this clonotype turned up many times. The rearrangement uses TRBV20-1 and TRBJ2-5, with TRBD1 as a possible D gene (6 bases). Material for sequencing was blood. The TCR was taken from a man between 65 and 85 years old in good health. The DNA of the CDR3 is TGCAGTGCTAGAGATGGACAGAGGATTCAAGAGACCCAGTACTTC. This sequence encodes CSARDGQRIQETQYF.